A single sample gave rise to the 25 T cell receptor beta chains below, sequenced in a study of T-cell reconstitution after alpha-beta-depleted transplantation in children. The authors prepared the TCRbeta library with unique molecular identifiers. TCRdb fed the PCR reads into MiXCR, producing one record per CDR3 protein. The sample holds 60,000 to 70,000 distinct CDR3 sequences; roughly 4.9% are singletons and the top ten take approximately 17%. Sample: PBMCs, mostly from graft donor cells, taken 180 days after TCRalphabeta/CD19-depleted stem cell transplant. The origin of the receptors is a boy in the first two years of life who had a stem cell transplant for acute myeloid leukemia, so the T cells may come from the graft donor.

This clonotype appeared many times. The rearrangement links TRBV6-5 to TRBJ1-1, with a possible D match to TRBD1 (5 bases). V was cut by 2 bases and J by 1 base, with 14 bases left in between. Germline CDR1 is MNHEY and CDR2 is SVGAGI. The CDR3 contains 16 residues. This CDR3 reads CASSYGPLGPNTEAFF. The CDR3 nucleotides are TGTGCCAGCAGTTACGGGCCATTGGGACCGAACACTGAAGCTTTCTTT.

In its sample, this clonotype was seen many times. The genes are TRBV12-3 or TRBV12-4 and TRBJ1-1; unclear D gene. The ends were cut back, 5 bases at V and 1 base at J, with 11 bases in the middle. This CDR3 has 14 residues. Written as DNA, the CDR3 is TGTGCCAGCAGTCCTTCGGGCCAGAACACTGAAGCTTTCTTT. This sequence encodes CASSPSGQNTEAFF.

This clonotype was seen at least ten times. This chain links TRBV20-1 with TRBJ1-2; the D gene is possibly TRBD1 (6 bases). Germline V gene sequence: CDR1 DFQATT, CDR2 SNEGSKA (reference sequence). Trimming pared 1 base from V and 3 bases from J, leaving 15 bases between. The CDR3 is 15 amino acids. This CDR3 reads CSARGGARSHYGYTF. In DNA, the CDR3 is TGCAGTGCTAGAGGGGGGGCCAGGAGTCACTATGGCTACACCTTC.

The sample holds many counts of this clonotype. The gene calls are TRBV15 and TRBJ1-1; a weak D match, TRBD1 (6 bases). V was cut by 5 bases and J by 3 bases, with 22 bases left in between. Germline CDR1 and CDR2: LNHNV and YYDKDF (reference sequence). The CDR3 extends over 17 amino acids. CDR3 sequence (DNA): TGTGCCACCAGCGCAGACCTTCTCGGGGAGGGGGACACTGAAGCTTTCTTT. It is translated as CATSADLLGEGDTEAFF.

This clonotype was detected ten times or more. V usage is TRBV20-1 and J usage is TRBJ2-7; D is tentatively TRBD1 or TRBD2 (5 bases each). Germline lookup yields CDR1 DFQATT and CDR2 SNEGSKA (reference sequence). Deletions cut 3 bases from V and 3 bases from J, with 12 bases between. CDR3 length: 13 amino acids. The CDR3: CSARGELFYEQYV. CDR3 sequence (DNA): TGCAGTGCTAGGGGGGAGCTTTTCTACGAGCAGTACGTC.

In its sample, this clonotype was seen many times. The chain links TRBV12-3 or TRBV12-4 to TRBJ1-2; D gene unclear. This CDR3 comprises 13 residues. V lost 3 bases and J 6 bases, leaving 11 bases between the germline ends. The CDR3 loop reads CASSLFGSHGYTF. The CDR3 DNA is TGTGCCAGCAGTTTGTTTGGCAGCCATGGCTACACCTTC.

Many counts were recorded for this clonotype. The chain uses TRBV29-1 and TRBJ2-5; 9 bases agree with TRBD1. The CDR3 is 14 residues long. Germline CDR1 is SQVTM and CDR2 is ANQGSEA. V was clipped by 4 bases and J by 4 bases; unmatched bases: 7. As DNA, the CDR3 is TGCAGCGTTGTAAACAGGGGGCGCGGAGAGACCCAGTACTTC. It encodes CSVVNRGRGETQYF.

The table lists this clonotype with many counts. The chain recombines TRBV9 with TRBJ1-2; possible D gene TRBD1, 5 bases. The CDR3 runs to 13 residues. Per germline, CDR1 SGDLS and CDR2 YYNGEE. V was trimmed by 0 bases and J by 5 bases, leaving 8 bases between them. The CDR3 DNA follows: TGTGCCAGCAGCGTAGCCCAGGGTTATGGCTACACCTTC. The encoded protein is CASSVAQGYGYTF.

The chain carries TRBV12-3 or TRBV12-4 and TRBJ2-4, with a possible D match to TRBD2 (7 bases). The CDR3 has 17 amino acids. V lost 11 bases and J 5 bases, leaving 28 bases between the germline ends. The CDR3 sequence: CAFSLTNEGGRENIQYF. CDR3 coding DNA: TGTGCCTTCAGTTTAACCAACGAGGGGGGGAGGGAAAACATTCAGTACTTC.

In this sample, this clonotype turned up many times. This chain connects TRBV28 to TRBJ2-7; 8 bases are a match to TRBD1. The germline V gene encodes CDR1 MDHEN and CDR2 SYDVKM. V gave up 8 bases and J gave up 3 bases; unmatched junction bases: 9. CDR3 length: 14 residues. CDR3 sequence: CASSWTGIFYEQYV. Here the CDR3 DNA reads TGTGCCAGCTCCTGGACAGGGATTTTCTACGAGCAGTACGTC.

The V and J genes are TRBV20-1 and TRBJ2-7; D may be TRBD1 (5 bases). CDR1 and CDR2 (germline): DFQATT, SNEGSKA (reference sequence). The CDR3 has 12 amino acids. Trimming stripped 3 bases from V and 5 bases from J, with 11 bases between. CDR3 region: CSASSGPNEQYF. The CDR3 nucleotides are TGCAGTGCTAGTTCAGGGCCCAACGAGCAGTACTTC.

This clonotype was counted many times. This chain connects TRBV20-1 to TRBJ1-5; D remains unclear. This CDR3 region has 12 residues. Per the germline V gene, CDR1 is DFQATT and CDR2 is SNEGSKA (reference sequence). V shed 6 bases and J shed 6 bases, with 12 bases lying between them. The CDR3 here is CSAPILGQPQHF. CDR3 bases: TGCAGTGCCCCCATCCTGGGTCAGCCCCAGCATTTT.

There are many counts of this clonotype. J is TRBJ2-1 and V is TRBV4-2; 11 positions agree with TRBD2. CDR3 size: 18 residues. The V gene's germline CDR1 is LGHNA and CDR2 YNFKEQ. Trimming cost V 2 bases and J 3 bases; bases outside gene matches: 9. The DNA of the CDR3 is TGTGCCAGCAGCCAACCTCCCCTAGCGGGGGGTTTCTACAATGAGCAGTTCTTC. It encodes CASSQPPLAGGFYNEQFF.

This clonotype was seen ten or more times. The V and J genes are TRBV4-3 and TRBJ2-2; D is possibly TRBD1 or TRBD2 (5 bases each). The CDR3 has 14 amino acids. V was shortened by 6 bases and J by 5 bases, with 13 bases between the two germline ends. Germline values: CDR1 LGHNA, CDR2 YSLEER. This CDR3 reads CASRPGPQTGELFF. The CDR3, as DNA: TGCGCCAGCAGGCCGGGACCACAAACCGGGGAGCTGTTTTTT.

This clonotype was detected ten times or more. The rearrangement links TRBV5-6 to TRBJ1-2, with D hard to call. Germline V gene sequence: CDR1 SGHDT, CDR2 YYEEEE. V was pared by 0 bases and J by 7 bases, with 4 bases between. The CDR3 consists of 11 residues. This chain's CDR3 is CASSLGGGYTF. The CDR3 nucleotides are TGTGCCAGCAGCTTGGGGGGTGGCTACACCTTC.

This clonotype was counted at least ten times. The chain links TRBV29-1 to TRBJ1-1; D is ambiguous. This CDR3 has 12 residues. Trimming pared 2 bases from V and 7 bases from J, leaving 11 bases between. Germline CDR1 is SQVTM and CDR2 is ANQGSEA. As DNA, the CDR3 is TGCAGCGTTGAACATTGGCAGGTTGAAGCTTTCTTT. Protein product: CSVEHWQVEAFF.

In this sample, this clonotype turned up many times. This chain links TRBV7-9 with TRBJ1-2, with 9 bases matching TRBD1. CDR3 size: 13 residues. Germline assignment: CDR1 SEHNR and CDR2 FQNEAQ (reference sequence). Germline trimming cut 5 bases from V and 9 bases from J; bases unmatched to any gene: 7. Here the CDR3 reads CASSKDRGGSYTF. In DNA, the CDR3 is TGTGCCAGCAGCAAGGACAGGGGAGGGAGCTACACCTTC.

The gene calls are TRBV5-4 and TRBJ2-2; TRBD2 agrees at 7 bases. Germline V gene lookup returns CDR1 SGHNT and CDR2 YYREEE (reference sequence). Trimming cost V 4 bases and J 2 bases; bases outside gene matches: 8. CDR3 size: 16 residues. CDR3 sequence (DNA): TGTGCCAGCAGCCCGAAAGGGACTACCAACACCGGGGAGCTGTTTTTT. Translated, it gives CASSPKGTTNTGELFF.

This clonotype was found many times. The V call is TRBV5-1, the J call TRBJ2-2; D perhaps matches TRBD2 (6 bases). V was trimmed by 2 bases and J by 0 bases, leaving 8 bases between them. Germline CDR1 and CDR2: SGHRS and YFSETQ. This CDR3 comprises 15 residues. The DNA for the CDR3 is TGCGCCAGCAGCTTAACGGGGGCGAACACCGGGGAGCTGTTTTTT. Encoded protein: CASSLTGANTGELFF.

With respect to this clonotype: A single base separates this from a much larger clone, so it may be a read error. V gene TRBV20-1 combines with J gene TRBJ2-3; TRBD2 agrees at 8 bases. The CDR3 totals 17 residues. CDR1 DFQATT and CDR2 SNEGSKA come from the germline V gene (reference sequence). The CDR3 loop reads CCARTTRGSGATDTQYF. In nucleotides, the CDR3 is TGCTGTGCTAGAACTACCAGGGGTAGCGGGGCCACAGATACGCAGTATTTT.

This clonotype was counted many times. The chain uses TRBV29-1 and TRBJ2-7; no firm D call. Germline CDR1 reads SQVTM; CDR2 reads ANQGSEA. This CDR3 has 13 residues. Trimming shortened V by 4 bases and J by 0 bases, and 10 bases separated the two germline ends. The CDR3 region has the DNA TGCAGCGTTGCCTGGAAACCCTCCTACGAGCAGTACTTC. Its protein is CSVAWKPSYEQYF.

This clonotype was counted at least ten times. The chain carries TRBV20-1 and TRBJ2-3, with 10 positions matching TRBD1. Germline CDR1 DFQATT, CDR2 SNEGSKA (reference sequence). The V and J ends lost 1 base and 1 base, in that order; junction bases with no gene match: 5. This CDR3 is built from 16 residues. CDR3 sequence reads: CSARGDRGRGTDTQYF. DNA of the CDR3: TGCAGTGCTAGAGGCGACAGGGGGCGAGGCACAGATACGCAGTATTTT.

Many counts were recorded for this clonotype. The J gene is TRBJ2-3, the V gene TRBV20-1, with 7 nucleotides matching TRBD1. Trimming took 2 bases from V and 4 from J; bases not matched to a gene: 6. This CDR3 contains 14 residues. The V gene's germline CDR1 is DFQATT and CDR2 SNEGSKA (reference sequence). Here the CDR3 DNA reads TGCAGTGCTAGATCCCCGACAGGGCCAGATACGCAGTATTTT. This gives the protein CSARSPTGPDTQYF.

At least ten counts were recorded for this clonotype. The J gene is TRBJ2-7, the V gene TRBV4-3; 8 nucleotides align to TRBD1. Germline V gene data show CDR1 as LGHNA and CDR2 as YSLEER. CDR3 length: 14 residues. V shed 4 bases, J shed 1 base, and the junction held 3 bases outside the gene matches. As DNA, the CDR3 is TGCGCCAGCAGCCCCACAGGGGGGTCCTACGAGCAGTACTTC. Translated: CASSPTGGSYEQYF.

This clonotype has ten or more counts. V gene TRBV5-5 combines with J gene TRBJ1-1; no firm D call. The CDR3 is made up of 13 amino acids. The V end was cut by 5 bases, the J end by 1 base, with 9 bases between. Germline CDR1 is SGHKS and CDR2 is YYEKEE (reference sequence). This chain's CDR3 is CASRSPANTEAFF. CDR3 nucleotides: TGTGCCAGCAGATCCCCTGCGAACACTGAAGCTTTCTTT.